The 18 T cell receptor beta chains listed next were all sequenced from one sample in a study of T cell responses to AZD1222 COVID-19 vaccine. Profiling relied on immunoSEQ multiplex PCR, and the TCRdb table lists in-frame clones only, not all of them. The profile shows roughly 80,000 clones, more than 75% of them singletons. The sample was peripheral blood, taken on day 0 of MenACWY control vaccination. The receptors originated from an adult in good health.

This chain connects TRBV7-9 to TRBJ2-2, with D possibly matching TRBD2 (5 bases). CDR1 SEHNR and CDR2 FQNEAQ come from the germline V gene (reference sequence). V gave up 3 bases and J gave up 12 bases, with 14 bases separating them. This CDR3 spans 13 amino acids. The DNA of the CDR3 is TGTGCCAGCAGCTTCGCAGCGGCCAGCAAGCTGTTTTTT. Protein product: CASSFAAASKLFF.

This sequence joins TRBV28 and TRBJ1-1; unclear D gene. The V end lost 2 bases, the J end lost 0 bases, and 4 bases lay between the germline ends. The CDR3 covers 13 residues. Germline V lookup: CDR1 MDHEN, CDR2 SYDVKM. The CDR3 DNA follows: TGTGCCAGCAGTTTAAGGGTGAACACTGAAGCTTTCTTT. Translation gives CASSLRVNTEAFF. The whole variable domain, filled in from reference TRBV28 and TRBJ1-1, reads DVKVTQSSRYLVKRTGEKVFLECVQDMDHENMFWYRQDPGLGLRLIYFSYDVKMKEKGDIPEGYSVSREKKERFSLILESASTNQTSMYLCASSLRVNTEAFFGQGTRLTVV.

This clone was counted a single time. V usage is TRBV5-1 and J usage is TRBJ2-3; the match to TRBD2 covers 8 bases. The CDR3 length is 20 residues. In germline, CDR1 is SGHRS, CDR2 YFSETQ. Trimming took 0 bases from V and 5 from J; bases not matched to a gene: 20. The CDR3 spells CASSLAESSTGTSKGDTQYF. The CDR3 DNA follows: TGCGCCAGCAGCTTGGCCGAATCATCTACCGGGACTAGTAAAGGAGATACGCAGTATTTT.

In DNA form, the CDR3 reads TGTGCCAGTTCTCCCCTGACTAGCGGTTACTACGAGCAGTACTTC. This codes for CASSPLTSGYYEQYF. This sequence joins TRBV19 and TRBJ2-7; 9 bases line up with TRBD2. The V and J ends lost 8 bases and 3 bases, in that order; junction bases with no gene match: 11. Per the germline V gene, CDR1 is LNHDA and CDR2 is SQIVND (reference sequence). The CDR3 is 15 amino acids.

This rearrangement joins TRBV7-7 to TRBJ1-3, with a tentative D call TRBD1 (5 bases). This CDR3 contains 20 residues. The V end was cut by 5 bases, the J end by 0 bases, with 26 bases between. Germline V gives CDR1 SSHAT, CDR2 FNYEAQ (reference sequence). CDR3 amino acids: CASSPSAYLPDTNSGNTIYF. The CDR3 bases are TGTGCCAGCAGCCCCTCCGCTTACCTTCCGGACACGAACTCTGGAAACACCATATATTTT.

Notes on this clone: The junction and the germline gene differ at one end; a read error may be behind it. V and J are TRBV28 and TRBJ1-4; D remains unclear. This CDR3 is 12 amino acids long. In germline, CDR1 is MDHEN, CDR2 SYDVKM. CDR3 loop: CASSFINGKLFF. In DNA, the CDR3 is TGTGCCAGCAGTTTTATAAATGGAAAACTGTTTTTT.

This chain links TRBV27 with TRBJ2-3; D is possibly TRBD1 (6 bases). Deletions cut 8 bases from V and 4 bases from J, with 19 bases between. This CDR3 region has 15 residues. Germline CDR1 and CDR2: MNHEY and SMNVEV (reference sequence). The CDR3 loop reads CASRPGQYYADTQYF. In DNA form, the CDR3 reads TGTGCCAGCCGTCCGGGACAATATTACGCAGATACGCAGTATTTT.

The chain couples TRBV4-1 to TRBJ2-7; D is possibly TRBD2 (7 bases). Germline-derived CDR1 and CDR2 are MGHRA and YSYEKL. The CDR3 spans 16 residues. The V and J ends lost 0 bases and 3 bases respectively, with 15 bases between them. The CDR3 DNA reads TGCGCCAGCAGCCAAGAGCGCGCGGGGGCGGGCTACGAGCAGTACTTC. It encodes CASSQERAGAGYEQYF.

The chain employs TRBV7-9 and TRBJ2-7; D gene uncertain. The V gene's germline CDR1 is SEHNR and CDR2 FQNEAQ (reference sequence). V lost 0 bases and J lost 1, with 10 bases in between. The CDR3 is 15 residues long. For the CDR3, the DNA is TGTGCCAGCAGCTTAGCCGAGGAGTATTCCTACGAGCAGTACTTC. Protein sequence: CASSLAEEYSYEQYF.

The chain employs TRBV5-1 and TRBJ1-1; tentatively, D is TRBD1 (5 bases). This CDR3 comprises 12 residues. The germline V gene encodes CDR1 SGHRS and CDR2 YFSETQ. Trimming cost V 2 bases and J 5 bases, with 7 bases left between them. The CDR3 nucleotides are TGCGCCAGCAGCTTTTGGGGGACTGAAGCTTTCTTT. This codes for CASSFWGTEAFF.

The chain couples TRBV5-1 to TRBJ2-3, with 8 bases fitting TRBD2. V was clipped by 0 bases and J by 4 bases; unmatched bases: 7. The CDR3 is 16 residues long. In germline, CDR1 is SGHRS, CDR2 YFSETQ. CDR3 protein: CASSLGEAGVADTQYF. In nucleotides, the CDR3 is TGCGCCAGCAGCTTGGGAGAAGCGGGAGTAGCAGATACGCAGTATTTT.

The chain is built from TRBV7-8 and TRBJ2-7, with a possible D match to TRBD1 (5 bases). The V end was cut by 3 bases, the J end by 2 bases, with 17 bases between. There are 16 residues in the CDR3. The germline CDR1 and CDR2 sequences are SGHVS and FQNEAQ. The CDR3 protein is CASSFGFGRGTYEQYF. The CDR3 DNA is TGTGCCAGCAGCTTTGGGTTCGGAAGGGGCACCTACGAGCAGTACTTC.

The V and J genes are TRBV7-2 and TRBJ2-7; D tentatively reads TRBD1 or TRBD2 (5 bases each). The CDR3 runs to 15 residues. Trimming left V 2 bases short and J 2 bases short, with 13 bases between. Germline values: CDR1 SGHTA, CDR2 FQGNSA. This chain's CDR3 is CASSLWGSPTYEQYF. The CDR3 bases are TGTGCCAGCAGCTTATGGGGGTCCCCAACCTACGAGCAGTACTTC.

CDR3 in amino acids: CASTNSNYGYTF. CDR3 sequence (DNA): TGTGCCAGCACCAACAGTAACTATGGCTACACCTTC. The V gene is TRBV7-2, the J gene TRBJ1-2; the D is unclear. CDR1 is SGHTA and CDR2 is FQGNSA in the germline V gene. Deletions cut 7 bases from V and 1 base from J, with 7 bases between. The CDR3 sequence is 12 residues long. The full variable domain, completed using reference TRBV7-2 and TRBJ1-2, is GAGVSQSPSNKVTEKGKDVELRCDPISGHTALYWYRQSLGQGLEFLIYFQGNSAPDKSGLPSDRFSAERTGGSVSTLTIQRTQQEDSAVYLCASTNSNYGYTFGSGTRLTVV.

The gene calls are TRBV27 and TRBJ2-1, with D perhaps TRBD1 or TRBD2 (5 bases each). CDR1 is MNHEY, CDR2 SMNVEV, per germline (reference sequence). CDR3 length: 15 amino acids. Trimming shortened V by 2 bases and J by 3 bases, and 11 bases separated the two germline ends. The CDR3 DNA is TGTGCCAGCAGTTTAATCCGGGACCTCTACAATGAGCAGTTCTTC. Residues: CASSLIRDLYNEQFF.

This clone was counted between two and nine times. The V call is TRBV5-6, the J call TRBJ1-1; unclear D gene. The CDR3 is 14 amino acids. Per germline, CDR1 SGHDT and CDR2 YYEEEE. V was pared by 0 bases and J by 1 base, with 7 bases between. The CDR3 is CASSLGSWNTEAFF. In DNA, the CDR3 is TGTGCCAGCAGCTTGGGCAGCTGGAACACTGAAGCTTTCTTT. Using reference TRBV5-6 and TRBJ1-1 for the parts outside the CDR3, the full variable domain is DAGVTQSPTHLIKTRGQQVTLRCSPKSGHDTVSWYQQALGQGPQFIFQYYEEEERQRGNFPDRFSGHQFPNYSSELNVNALLLGDSALYLCASSLGSWNTEAFFGQGTRLTVV.

This sequence joins TRBV28 and TRBJ2-5, with 7 bases fitting TRBD2. CDR1 MDHEN and CDR2 SYDVKM come from the germline V gene. The CDR3 runs to 17 residues. Losses at the gene ends were 6 bases for V and 5 bases for J; bases not matched to a gene: 18. CDR3 sequence reads: CASSNKAGSKGGETQYF. The CDR3 DNA reads as TGTGCCAGCAGCAATAAAGCGGGGAGTAAAGGTGGGGAGACCCAGTACTTC.

The rearrangement links TRBV28 to TRBJ2-1; 11 bases align to TRBD2. The germline V gene encodes CDR1 MDHEN and CDR2 SYDVKM. J was trimmed by 9 bases and V by 3 bases; bases with no gene match: 7. This CDR3 contains 15 residues. CDR3 residues: CASSLGGLADAEQFF. The CDR3 region has the DNA TGTGCCAGCAGTTTGGGGGGACTAGCGGATGCTGAGCAGTTCTTC.